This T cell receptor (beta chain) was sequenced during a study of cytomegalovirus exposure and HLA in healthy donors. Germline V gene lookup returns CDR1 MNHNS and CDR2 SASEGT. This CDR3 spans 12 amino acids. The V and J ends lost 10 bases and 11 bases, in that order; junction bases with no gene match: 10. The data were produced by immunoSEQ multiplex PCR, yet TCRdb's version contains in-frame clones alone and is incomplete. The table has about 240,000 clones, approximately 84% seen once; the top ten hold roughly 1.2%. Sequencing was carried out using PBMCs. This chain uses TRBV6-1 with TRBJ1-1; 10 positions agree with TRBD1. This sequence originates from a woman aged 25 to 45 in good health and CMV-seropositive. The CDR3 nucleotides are TGTGCCACTCAGGGACAGGGGAGTTCGGCTTTCTTT. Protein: CATQGQGSSAFF.